This T cell receptor beta chain appears in the sequencing data of a study of blood T cell repertoires in COVID-19. For the study at large: The United States, Italy and Spain provided the acute and convalescent COVID-19 samples. The analysed material was cDNA or gDNA that came from T cells, B-cell-depleted T cells, or PBMCs.

Donors were grouped by their self-reported clinical history. Donors of Cohort 3 who recovered were those that had two negative PCRs, clearance, or symptom resolution. Some clones are missing from TCRdb's copy, which holds only in-frame ones; the method was immunoSEQ multiplex PCR. The sample contains about 430,000 clones, over 75% of which appear only once. The V end lost 3 bases, the J end lost 6 bases, and 7 bases lay between the germline ends. The CDR3 extends over 12 amino acids. The germline CDR1 and CDR2 sequences are SGHKS and YYEKEE (reference sequence). This chain joins TRBV5-5 and TRBJ1-5, with D possibly matching TRBD1 (6 bases). Sequences were obtained from PBMCs or T cells enriched from blood (not recorded which). The clonotype originates from a man aged 30 to 45 who had recovered from COVID-19. The CDR3 bases are TGTGCCAGCAGCTCAGGGGTTCAGCCCCAGCATTTT. Its translation: CASSSGVQPQHF.